Listed here are 8 T cell receptor beta chains from one sample, sequenced in a study of T cells after yellow fever vaccination. Each CDR3 protein is one row after TCRdb ran MiXCR on the 5' RACE reads. This table holds 110,000 or so distinct CDR3 sequences, around 7.2% found once. This material consisted of CD4+ T cells sorted from PBMCs, taken roughly 45 days after the first yellow fever vaccination. The receptors were sampled from a man between 18 and 35 years old who received the YFV17D yellow fever vaccine.

This clonotype came up many times. The gene calls are TRBV12-3 or TRBV12-4 and TRBJ1-1; D is undetermined. V gave up 3 bases and J gave up 0 bases, with 11 bases separating them. The CDR3 spans 15 residues. The DNA of the CDR3 is TGTGCCAGCAGTTTGTGGCGGGGAATGAACACTGAAGCTTTCTTT. It translates to CASSLWRGMNTEAFF.

A few counts support this clonotype. V usage is TRBV6-5 and J usage is TRBJ1-2; TRBD1 aligns across 9 bases. Trimming cost V 6 bases and J 2 bases; bases outside gene matches: 7. CDR1 MNHEY and CDR2 SVGAGI come from the germline V gene. The CDR3 spans 15 residues. CDR3 amino acids: CASSYGQGRNYGYTF. The CDR3 region has the DNA TGTGCCAGCAGCTACGGACAGGGGAGGAACTATGGCTACACCTTC.

This clonotype was recorded many times. The chain recombines TRBV25-1 with TRBJ2-1, with 8 bases matching TRBD2. V trimming: 2 bases; J trimming: 3 bases; junction bases outside the gene matches: 6. The CDR3 has 16 amino acids. Germline-derived CDR1 and CDR2 are MGHDK and SYGVNS. The CDR3 spells CASSEQAGAIYNEQFF. The CDR3 region has the DNA TGTGCCAGCAGTGAACAAGCGGGGGCTATCTACAATGAGCAGTTCTTC.

The table lists this clonotype with many counts. The rearrangement joins TRBV27 to TRBJ2-5; possibly TRBD1 for D (7 bases). CDR3 length: 16 amino acids. CDR1 is MNHEY and CDR2 is SMNVEV in the germline V gene (reference sequence). V dropped 4 bases and J dropped 9 bases, with 24 bases sitting between them. CDR3 protein: CASSSAGQPLRGAQYF. In DNA, the CDR3 is TGTGCCAGCAGTTCTGCGGGACAGCCTTTGAGGGGGGCCCAGTACTTC.

This clonotype was picked up many times. The V gene is TRBV7-2, the J gene TRBJ1-5, with D possibly TRBD1 on 5 matching bases. The CDR3 contains 15 residues. In germline, CDR1 is SGHTA, CDR2 FQGNSA. Trimming shortened V by 0 bases and J by 7 bases, and 13 bases separated the two germline ends. The CDR3 is CASSLAQAGWQPQHF. In nucleotides, the CDR3 is TGTGCCAGCAGCTTAGCGCAGGCAGGGTGGCAGCCCCAGCATTTT.

This clonotype was seen at least ten times. The chain employs TRBV20-1 and TRBJ1-1, with TRBD1 as a possible D gene (6 bases). Looked up from germline, CDR1 is DFQATT and CDR2 is SNEGSKA (reference sequence). Trimming left V 3 bases short and J 1 base short, with 9 bases between. CDR3 length equals 13 residues. The CDR3 region has the DNA TGCAGTGCTAGTGAACAGGGGAACACTGAAGCTTTCTTT. As protein: CSASEQGNTEAFF.

The chain uses TRBV7-2 and TRBJ1-5; 11 nucleotides line up with TRBD1. The V segment lost 5 bases and the J segment 7 bases; nucleotides outside the gene matches: 10. Germline CDR1 SGHTA, CDR2 FQGNSA. CDR3 size: 16 residues. DNA for the CDR3: TGTGCCAGCAGCCCAGGACAGGGGGCTCTTGGGCAGCCCCAGCATTTT. Encoded protein: CASSPGQGALGQPQHF.

This clonotype has at least ten counts. This chain joins TRBV6-1 and TRBJ2-3, with 15 bases matching TRBD2. V gave up 5 bases and J gave up 7 bases; unmatched junction bases: 4. The CDR3 runs 15 residues. Germline V gene data show CDR1 as MNHNS and CDR2 as SASEGT. CDR3 bases: TGTGCCAGCAGTCTCGGACTAGCGGGGGGGCATACGCAGTATTTT. Encoded protein: CASSLGLAGGHTQYF.